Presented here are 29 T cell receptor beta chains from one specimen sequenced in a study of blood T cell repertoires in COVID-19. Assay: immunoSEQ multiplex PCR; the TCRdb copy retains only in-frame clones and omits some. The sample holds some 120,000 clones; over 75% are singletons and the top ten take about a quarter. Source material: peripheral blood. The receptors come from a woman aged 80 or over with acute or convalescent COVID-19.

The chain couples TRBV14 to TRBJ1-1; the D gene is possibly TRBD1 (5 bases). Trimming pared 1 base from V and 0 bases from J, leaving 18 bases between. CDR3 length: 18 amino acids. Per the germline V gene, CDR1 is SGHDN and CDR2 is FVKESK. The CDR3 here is CASSQVSDGARLNTEAFF. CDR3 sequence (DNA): TGTGCCAGCAGCCAAGTATCCGATGGGGCAAGGTTGAACACTGAAGCTTTCTTT.

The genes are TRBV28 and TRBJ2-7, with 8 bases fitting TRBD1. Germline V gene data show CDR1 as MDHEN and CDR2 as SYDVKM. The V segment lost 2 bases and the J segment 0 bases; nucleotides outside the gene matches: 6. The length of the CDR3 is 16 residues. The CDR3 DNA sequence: TGTGCCAGCAGTTTAGGGACAGGAGTTTTCTCCTACGAGCAGTACGTC. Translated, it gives CASSLGTGVFSYEQYV.

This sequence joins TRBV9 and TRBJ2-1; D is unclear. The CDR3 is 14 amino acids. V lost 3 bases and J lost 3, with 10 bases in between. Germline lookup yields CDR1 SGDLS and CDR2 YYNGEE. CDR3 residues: CASSGGVHYNEQFF. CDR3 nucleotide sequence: TGTGCCAGCAGCGGTGGAGTCCACTACAATGAGCAGTTCTTC. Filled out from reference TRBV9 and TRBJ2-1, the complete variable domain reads DSGVTQTPKHLITATGQRVTLRCSPRSGDLSVYWYQQSLDQGLQFLIQYYNGEERAKGNILERFSAQQFPDLHSELNLSSLELGDSALYFCASSGGVHYNEQFFGPGTRLTVL.

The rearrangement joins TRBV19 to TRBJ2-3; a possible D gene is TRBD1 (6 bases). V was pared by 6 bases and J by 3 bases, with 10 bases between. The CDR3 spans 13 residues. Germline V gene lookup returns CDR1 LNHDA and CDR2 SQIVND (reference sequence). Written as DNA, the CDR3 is TGTGCCAGTAGATTGGGGGCGACAGATACGCAGTATTTT. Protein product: CASRLGATDTQYF.

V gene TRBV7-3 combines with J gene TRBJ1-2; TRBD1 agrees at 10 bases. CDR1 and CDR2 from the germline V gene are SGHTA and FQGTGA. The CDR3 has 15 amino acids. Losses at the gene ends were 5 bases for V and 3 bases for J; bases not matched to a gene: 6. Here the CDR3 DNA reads TGTGCCAGCAGCCCCCGACAGGGGGCGGACTATGGCTACACCTTC. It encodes CASSPRQGADYGYTF.

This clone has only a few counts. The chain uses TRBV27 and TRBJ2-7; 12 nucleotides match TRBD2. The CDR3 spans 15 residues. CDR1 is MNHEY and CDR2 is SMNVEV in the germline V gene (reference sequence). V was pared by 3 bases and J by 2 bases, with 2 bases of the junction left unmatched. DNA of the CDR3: TGTGCCAGCAGTTTGACTAGCGGGGGTACCTACGAGCAGTACGTC. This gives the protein CASSLTSGGTYEQYV.

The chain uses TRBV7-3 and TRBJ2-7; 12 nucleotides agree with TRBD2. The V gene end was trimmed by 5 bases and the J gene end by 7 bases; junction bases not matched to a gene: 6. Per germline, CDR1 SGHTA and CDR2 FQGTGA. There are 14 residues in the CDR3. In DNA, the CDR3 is TGTGCCAGCAGCCCTCAACTAGCGGGGGGTGAGCAGTACTTC. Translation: CASSPQLAGGEQYF.

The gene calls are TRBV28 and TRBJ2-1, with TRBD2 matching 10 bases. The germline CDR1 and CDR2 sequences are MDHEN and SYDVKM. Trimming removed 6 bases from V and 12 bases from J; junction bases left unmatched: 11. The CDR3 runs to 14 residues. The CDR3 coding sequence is TGTGCCAGCAGCATACTAGCGGGGCCCGTGGTGCAGTTCTTC. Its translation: CASSILAGPVVQFF.

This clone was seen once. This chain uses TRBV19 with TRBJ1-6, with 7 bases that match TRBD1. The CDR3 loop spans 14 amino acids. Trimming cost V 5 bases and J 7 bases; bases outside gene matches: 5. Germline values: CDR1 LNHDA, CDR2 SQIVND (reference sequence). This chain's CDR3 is CASSAPGGNSPLHF. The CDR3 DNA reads TGTGCCAGTAGTGCGCCAGGGGGGAATTCACCCCTCCACTTT.

The CDR3 bases are TGTGCCAGCAGCTTAGGCGGGGGGGAGACCCAGTACTTC. Residues: CASSLGGGETQYF. The V call is TRBV11-3, the J call TRBJ2-5; 8 bases align to TRBD2. There are 13 residues in the CDR3. In germline, CDR1 is SGHNT, CDR2 YENEEA. The V gene end was trimmed by 1 base and the J gene end by 5 bases; junction bases not matched to a gene: 0.

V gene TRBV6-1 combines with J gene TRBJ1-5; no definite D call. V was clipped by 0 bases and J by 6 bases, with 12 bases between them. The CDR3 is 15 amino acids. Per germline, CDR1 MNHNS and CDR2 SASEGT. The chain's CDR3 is CASSEAGASGQPQHF. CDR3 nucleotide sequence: TGTGCCAGCAGTGAAGCGGGAGCTAGCGGTCAGCCCCAGCATTTT.

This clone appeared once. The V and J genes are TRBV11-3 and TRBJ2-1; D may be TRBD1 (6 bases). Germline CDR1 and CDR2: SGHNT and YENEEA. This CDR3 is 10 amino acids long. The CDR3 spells CHFSEGDEFF. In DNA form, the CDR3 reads TGTCACTTTAGCGAGGGGGACGAGTTCTTC. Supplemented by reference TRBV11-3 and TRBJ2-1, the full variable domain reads EAGVVQSPRYKIIEKKQPVAFWCNPISGHNTLYWYLQNLGQGPELLIRYENEEAVDDSQLPKDRFSAERLKGVDSTLKIQPAELGDSAVYLCHFSEGDEFFGPGTRLTVL.

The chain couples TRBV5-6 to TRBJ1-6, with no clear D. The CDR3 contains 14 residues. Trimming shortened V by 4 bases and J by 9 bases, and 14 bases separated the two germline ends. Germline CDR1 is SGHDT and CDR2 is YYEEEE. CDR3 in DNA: TGTGCCAGCAGCCCCCGGGTAAGCAGTTCACCCCTCCACTTT. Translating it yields CASSPRVSSSPLHF.

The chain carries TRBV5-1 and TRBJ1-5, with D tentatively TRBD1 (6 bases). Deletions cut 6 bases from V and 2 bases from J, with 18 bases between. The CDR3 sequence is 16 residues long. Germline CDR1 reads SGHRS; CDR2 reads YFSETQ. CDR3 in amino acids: CASKGGARDGNQPQHF. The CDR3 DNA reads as TGCGCCAGCAAGGGGGGGGCCAGGGATGGCAATCAGCCCCAGCATTTT.

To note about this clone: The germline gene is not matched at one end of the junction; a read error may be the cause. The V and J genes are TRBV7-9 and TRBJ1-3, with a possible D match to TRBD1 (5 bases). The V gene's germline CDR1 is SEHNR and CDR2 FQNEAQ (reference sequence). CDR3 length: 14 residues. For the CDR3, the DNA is TGTGCCAGCAGCCCGGACATCGCTGGTAACACCATATATTTT. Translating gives CASSPDIAGNTIYF. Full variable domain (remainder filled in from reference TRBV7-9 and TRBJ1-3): DTGVSQNPRHKITKRGQNVTFRCDPISEHNRLYWYRQTLGQGPEFLTYFQNEAQLEKSRLLSDRFSAERPKGSFSTLEIQRTEQGDSAMYLCASSPDIAGNTIYFGEGSWLTVV.

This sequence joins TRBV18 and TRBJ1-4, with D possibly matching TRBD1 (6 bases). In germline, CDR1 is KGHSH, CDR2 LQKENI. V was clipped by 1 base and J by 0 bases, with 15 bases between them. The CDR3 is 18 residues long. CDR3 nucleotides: TGTGCCAGCTCACCACTAGGGGGAAGCGCTGCAACTAATGAAAAACTGTTTTTT. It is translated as CASSPLGGSAATNEKLFF.

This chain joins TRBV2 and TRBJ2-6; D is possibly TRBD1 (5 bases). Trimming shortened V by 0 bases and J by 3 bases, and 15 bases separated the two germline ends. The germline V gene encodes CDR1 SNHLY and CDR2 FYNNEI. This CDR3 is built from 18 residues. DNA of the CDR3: TGTGCCAGCAGTGAAGCGCTTCTGGGGCAGGTTGGGGCCAACGTCCTGACTTTC. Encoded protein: CASSEALLGQVGANVLTF.

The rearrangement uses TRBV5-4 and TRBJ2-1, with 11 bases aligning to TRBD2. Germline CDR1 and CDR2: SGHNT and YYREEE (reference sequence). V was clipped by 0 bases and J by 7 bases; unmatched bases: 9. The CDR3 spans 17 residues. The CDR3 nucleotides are TGTGCCAGCAGCTTGGGGTTAGCGGGGGGGCCCTGGAATGAGCAGTTCTTC. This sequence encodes CASSLGLAGGPWNEQFF.

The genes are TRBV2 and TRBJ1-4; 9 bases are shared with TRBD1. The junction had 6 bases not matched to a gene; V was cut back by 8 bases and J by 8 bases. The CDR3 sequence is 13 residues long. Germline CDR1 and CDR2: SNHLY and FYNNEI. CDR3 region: CASAGQGTEKLFF. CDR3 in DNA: TGTGCCAGCGCCGGACAGGGGACGGAAAAACTGTTTTTT.

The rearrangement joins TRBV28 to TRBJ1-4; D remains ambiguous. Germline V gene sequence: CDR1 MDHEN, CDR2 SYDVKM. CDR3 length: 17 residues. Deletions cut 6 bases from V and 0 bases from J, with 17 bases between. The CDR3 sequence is CASRAQRGRATNEKLFF. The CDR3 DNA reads TGTGCCAGCAGAGCCCAGCGGGGTCGGGCAACTAATGAAAAACTGTTTTTT.

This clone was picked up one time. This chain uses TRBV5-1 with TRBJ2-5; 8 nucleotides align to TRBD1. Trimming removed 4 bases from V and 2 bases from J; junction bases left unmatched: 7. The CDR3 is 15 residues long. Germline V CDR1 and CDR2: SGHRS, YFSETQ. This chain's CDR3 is CASSPLTGGQETQYF. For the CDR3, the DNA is TGCGCCAGCAGCCCCCTTACAGGGGGGCAAGAGACCCAGTACTTC.

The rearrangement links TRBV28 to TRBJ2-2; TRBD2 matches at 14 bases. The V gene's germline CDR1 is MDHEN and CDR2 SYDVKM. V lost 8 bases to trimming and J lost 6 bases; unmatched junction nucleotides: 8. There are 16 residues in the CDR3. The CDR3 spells CASRRLAGGPSGELFF. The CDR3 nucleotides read TGTGCCAGCCGTCGACTAGCGGGGGGGCCCTCCGGGGAGCTGTTTTTT.

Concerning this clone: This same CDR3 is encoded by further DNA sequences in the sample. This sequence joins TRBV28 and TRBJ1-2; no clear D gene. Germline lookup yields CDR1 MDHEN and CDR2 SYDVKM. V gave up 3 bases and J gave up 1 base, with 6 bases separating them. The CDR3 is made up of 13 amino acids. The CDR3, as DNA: TGTGCCAGCAGTTTTAGTGGTAACTATGGCTACACCTTC. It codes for CASSFSGNYGYTF.

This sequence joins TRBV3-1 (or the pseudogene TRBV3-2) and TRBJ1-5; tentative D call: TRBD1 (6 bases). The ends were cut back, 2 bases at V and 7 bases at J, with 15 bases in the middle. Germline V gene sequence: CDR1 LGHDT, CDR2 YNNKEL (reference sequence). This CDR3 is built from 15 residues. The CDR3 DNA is TGTGCCAGCAGCCAAAGGCAGGGGAGTAACCAGCCCCAGCATTTT. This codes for CASSQRQGSNQPQHF.

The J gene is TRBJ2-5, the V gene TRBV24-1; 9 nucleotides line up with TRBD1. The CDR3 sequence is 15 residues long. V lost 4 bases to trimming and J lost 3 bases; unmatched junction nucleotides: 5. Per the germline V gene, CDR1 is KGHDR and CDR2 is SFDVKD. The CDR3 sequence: CATSDLGTGKETQYF. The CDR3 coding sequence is TGTGCCACCAGTGACCTAGGGACAGGGAAAGAGACCCAGTACTTC.

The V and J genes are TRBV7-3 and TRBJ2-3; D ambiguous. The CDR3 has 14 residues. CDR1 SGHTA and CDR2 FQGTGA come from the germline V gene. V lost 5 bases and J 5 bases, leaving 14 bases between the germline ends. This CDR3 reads CASSQAPLRDTQYF. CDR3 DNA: TGTGCCAGCAGCCAGGCCCCCTTGAGAGATACGCAGTATTTT.

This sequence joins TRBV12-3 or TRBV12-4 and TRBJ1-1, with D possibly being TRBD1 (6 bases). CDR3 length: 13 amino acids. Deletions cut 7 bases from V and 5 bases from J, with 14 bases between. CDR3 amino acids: CASIETGRTEAFF. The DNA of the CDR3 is TGTGCCAGCATTGAGACAGGAAGGACTGAAGCTTTCTTT.

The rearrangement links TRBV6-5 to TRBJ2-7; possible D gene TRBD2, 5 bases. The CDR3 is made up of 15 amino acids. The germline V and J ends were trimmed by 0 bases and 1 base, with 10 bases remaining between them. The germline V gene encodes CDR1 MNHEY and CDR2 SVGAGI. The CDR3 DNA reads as TGTGCCAGCAGTTACTCGAGCGGTGGATCCTACGAGCAGTACGTC. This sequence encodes CASSYSSGGSYEQYV.

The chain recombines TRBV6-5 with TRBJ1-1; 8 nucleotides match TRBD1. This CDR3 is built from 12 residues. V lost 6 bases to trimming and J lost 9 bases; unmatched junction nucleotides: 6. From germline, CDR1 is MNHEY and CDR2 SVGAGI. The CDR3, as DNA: TGTGCCAGCAGGGAGACCAGGGGGCAAGCTTTCTTT. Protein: CASRETRGQAFF.